The 25 T cell receptor beta chains listed next were all sequenced from one sample in a study of long-term antiretroviral therapy in people with HIV. The immunoSEQ assay was v3.0, run at survey level. Only in-frame clones appear in the TCRdb table, and some are missing; sequencing was by immunoSEQ multiplex PCR. The table includes roughly 28,000 clones, about 95% detected once. This sample comprised unsorted PBMCs, obtained 5.3 years after starting antiretroviral therapy. These receptors originate from a man younger than 40 with HIV.

V usage is TRBV4-1 and J usage is TRBJ2-3; D ambiguous. Per the germline V gene, CDR1 is MGHRA and CDR2 is YSYEKL. The CDR3 contains 12 residues. Trimming pared 1 base from V and 4 bases from J, leaving 3 bases between. The CDR3 spells CASSQGPDTQYF. CDR3 bases: TGCGCCAGCAGCCAAGGTCCAGATACGCAGTATTTT.

The CDR3 is CASLTMGYEQYF. CDR3 nucleotide sequence: TGCGCCAGCCTGACGATGGGCTACGAGCAGTACTTC. The chain links TRBV10-2 to TRBJ2-7, with D uncertain. The V gene's germline CDR1 is WSHSY and CDR2 SAAADI. The CDR3 loop spans 12 amino acids. V was shortened by 8 bases and J by 3 bases, with 11 bases between the two germline ends.

The chain joins TRBV4-1 to TRBJ2-1, with TRBD1 identical over 7 bases. The CDR3 covers 15 residues. V dropped 0 bases and J dropped 3; count of bases not matched to a gene: 2. Germline assignment: CDR1 MGHRA and CDR2 YSYEKL. CDR3 bases: TGCGCCAGCAGCCAAGAAGGGGACAGCTACAATGAGCAGTTCTTC. It is translated as CASSQEGDSYNEQFF.

CDR3 amino acids: CASSSMGTGQETQYF. The CDR3 coding sequence is TGTGCCAGCAGCTCTATGGGGACAGGTCAAGAGACCCAGTACTTC. This sequence joins TRBV7-3 and TRBJ2-5, with TRBD1 identical over 8 bases. The CDR3 runs 15 residues. The V segment lost 4 bases and the J segment 2 bases; nucleotides outside the gene matches: 6. In germline, CDR1 is SGHTA, CDR2 FQGTGA.

The chain is built from TRBV13 and TRBJ2-3, with unresolved D. Germline V gives CDR1 PRHDT, CDR2 FYEKMQ (reference sequence). V gave up 3 bases and J gave up 3 bases, with 1 base separating them. CDR3 size: 11 residues. The CDR3 here is CASSFTDTQYF. The CDR3 nucleotides are TGTGCCAGCAGCTTTACAGATACGCAGTATTTT.

The chain employs TRBV27 and TRBJ2-7, with D hard to call. CDR1 MNHEY and CDR2 SMNVEV come from the germline V gene (reference sequence). The V end was cut by 2 bases, the J end by 2 bases, with 13 bases between. The CDR3 length is 15 residues. This CDR3 is CASSLALRETYEQYF. The CDR3, as DNA: TGTGCCAGCAGTTTAGCTCTGCGAGAGACCTACGAGCAGTACTTC.

The chain uses TRBV29-1 and TRBJ2-3; D is perhaps TRBD2 (6 bases). CDR1 and CDR2 from the germline V gene are SQVTM and ANQGSEA. The V and J ends lost 1 base and 1 base respectively, with 12 bases between them. The length of the CDR3 is 15 residues. The CDR3 coding sequence is TGCAGCGTTGAAGGGGTGGAGGGCCGCACAGATACGCAGTATTTT. It codes for CSVEGVEGRTDTQYF.

V usage is TRBV27 and J usage is TRBJ2-1; D may be TRBD2 (5 bases). V was shortened by 0 bases and J by 14 bases, with 17 bases between the two germline ends. The germline gives CDR1 MNHEY, CDR2 SMNVEV (reference sequence). The CDR3 has 14 residues. CDR3 in DNA: TGTGCCAGCAGTTTATCGGGTCCGGGAAATCGGGAGTTCTTC. Its protein is CASSLSGPGNREFF.

V gene TRBV4-3 combines with J gene TRBJ2-1; 7 bases are shared with TRBD1. CDR3 length equals 16 residues. The V and J ends lost 0 bases and 3 bases, in that order; junction bases with no gene match: 5. CDR1 is LGHNA, CDR2 YSLEER, per germline. The CDR3 nucleotides read TGCGCCAGCAGCCAAGATTGGGCAGGGGGCTACAATGAGCAGTTCTTC. Encoded protein: CASSQDWAGGYNEQFF.

The rearrangement links TRBV27 to TRBJ2-5; D could derive from TRBD1 or TRBD2 (5 bases each). The CDR3 length is 13 residues. CDR1 MNHEY and CDR2 SMNVEV come from the germline V gene (reference sequence). Trimming took 6 bases from V and 10 from J, leaving 18 bases between them. The CDR3 region is CASRALGEMYQYF. DNA of the CDR3: TGTGCCAGCAGGGCTCTGGGGGAAATGTACCAGTACTTC.

The chain employs TRBV9 and TRBJ2-7, with D maybe TRBD1 (6 bases). The CDR3 extends over 16 amino acids. The germline gives CDR1 SGDLS, CDR2 YYNGEE. V was clipped by 4 bases and J by 2 bases, with 19 bases between them. The CDR3 DNA reads TGTGCCAGCAGCCCGTCCGTCGGGACAACTACCTACGAGCAGTACTTC. Translation gives CASSPSVGTTTYEQYF.

As to this clone: An end of the junction does not agree with germline; a read error may underlie this. The chain combines TRBV5-4 with TRBJ1-1; D gene ambiguous. Germline V CDR1 and CDR2: SGHNT, YYREEE (reference sequence). The CDR3 covers 14 residues. CDR3 residues: CASILDYPGTEAFF. CDR3 DNA sequence: TGTGCCAGCATCTTGGACTATCCAGGCACTGAAGCTTTCTTT.

CDR3 residues: CASSFLGVAGSYEQYF. The CDR3 nucleotides are TGTGCCAGCAGTTTTCTCGGGGTAGCGGGCTCCTACGAGCAGTACTTC. The V gene is TRBV28, the J gene TRBJ2-7, with 7 bases matching TRBD2. V gave up 3 bases and J gave up 0 bases; unmatched junction bases: 8. There are 16 residues in the CDR3. Germline V gene lookup returns CDR1 MDHEN and CDR2 SYDVKM.

The chain recombines TRBV11-2 with TRBJ2-5, with D perhaps matching TRBD1 or TRBD2 (5 bases each). The CDR3 spans 16 residues. Trimming pared 4 bases from V and 2 bases from J, leaving 17 bases between. CDR1 and CDR2 (germline): SGHAT, FQNNGV. The CDR3 loop is CASSSLSGTGQETQYF. The DNA for the CDR3 is TGTGCCAGCAGCTCGTTATCGGGGACCGGGCAAGAGACCCAGTACTTC.

V and J are TRBV6-1 and TRBJ2-5; TRBD1 agrees at 7 bases. Germline-derived CDR1 and CDR2 are MNHNS and SASEGT. There are 13 residues in the CDR3. The V gene end was trimmed by 4 bases and the J gene end by 5 bases; junction bases not matched to a gene: 4. CDR3 in DNA: TGTGCCAGCAGTGGACAGGGTCATGAGACCCAGTACTTC. Its protein is CASSGQGHETQYF.

V gene TRBV6-6 combines with J gene TRBJ2-7; D is tentatively TRBD1 or TRBD2 (5 bases each). Trimming pared 1 base from V and 4 bases from J, leaving 17 bases between. The CDR3 consists of 16 residues. Per germline, CDR1 MNHNY and CDR2 SVGAGI (reference sequence). The CDR3 DNA reads as TGTGCCAGCAGTTACTGGGGGACCCAAATCGAGTACGAGCAGTACTTC. Translation gives CASSYWGTQIEYEQYF.

The J gene is TRBJ2-1, the V gene TRBV4-1; 7 bases align to TRBD2. This CDR3 has 17 residues. Trimming cost V 1 base and J 0 bases; bases outside gene matches: 6. Per germline, CDR1 MGHRA and CDR2 YSYEKL. The CDR3 sequence: CASSQGWASGSYNEQFF. CDR3 nucleotide sequence: TGCGCCAGCAGCCAAGGCTGGGCTAGCGGCTCCTACAATGAGCAGTTCTTC.

The chain couples TRBV5-1 to TRBJ1-1, with D uncertain. Trimming cost V 2 bases and J 4 bases, with 6 bases left between them. CDR3 size: 12 residues. Germline assignment: CDR1 SGHRS and CDR2 YFSETQ. Written as DNA, the CDR3 is TGCGCCAGCAGCTTTGGAGGCACTGAAGCTTTCTTT. Translating gives CASSFGGTEAFF.

The gene calls are TRBV19 and TRBJ1-6; D perhaps matches TRBD1 (6 bases). V lost 7 bases and J 10 bases, leaving 20 bases between the germline ends. The CDR3 is made up of 15 amino acids. The germline gives CDR1 LNHDA, CDR2 SQIVND (reference sequence). The CDR3 is CASTRKGEGDSPLHF. The CDR3 DNA follows: TGTGCCAGTACCCGAAAAGGGGAGGGGGACTCACCCCTCCACTTT. Combining the CDR3 with reference TRBV19 and TRBJ1-6 gives the whole variable domain DGGITQSPKYLFRKEGQNVTLSCEQNLNHDAMYWYRQDPGQGLRLIYYSQIVNDFQKGDIAEGYSVSREKKESFPLTVTSAQKNPTAFYLCASTRKGEGDSPLHFGNGTRLTVT.

V gene TRBV5-6 combines with J gene TRBJ1-1, with a possible D match to TRBD1 (5 bases). Germline V lookup: CDR1 SGHDT, CDR2 YYEEEE. This CDR3 region has 14 residues. Deletions cut 1 base from V and 1 base from J, with 8 bases between. This CDR3 is CASSLWGSNTEAFF. The CDR3 DNA reads TGTGCCAGCAGCTTGTGGGGGTCGAACACTGAAGCTTTCTTT.

This chain uses TRBV7-2 with TRBJ1-3; D possibly corresponds to TRBD1 (5 bases). Germline lookup yields CDR1 SGHTA and CDR2 FQGNSA. This CDR3 spans 17 amino acids. V gave up 1 base and J gave up 1 base, with 14 bases separating them. In DNA, the CDR3 is TGTGCCAGCAGCTTAGGAGGGGACGGCCCTTCTGGAAACACCATATATTTT. Amino acids: CASSLGGDGPSGNTIYF. Variable domain in full (rest from reference TRBV7-2 and TRBJ1-3): GAGVSQSPSNKVTEKGKDVELRCDPISGHTALYWYRQSLGQGLEFLIYFQGNSAPDKSGLPSDRFSAERTGGSVSTLTIQRTQQEDSAVYLCASSLGGDGPSGNTIYFGEGSWLTVV.

This chain connects TRBV5-1 to TRBJ2-3; 14 positions match TRBD2. Germline V gene lookup returns CDR1 SGHRS and CDR2 YFSETQ. The CDR3 extends over 19 amino acids. The ends lost 4 bases at V and 5 bases at J; junction bases unmatched: 15. CDR3 sequence: CASSPTLTSGGALGDTQYF. In DNA form, the CDR3 reads TGCGCCAGCAGCCCGACTCTGACTAGCGGGGGGGCATTAGGAGATACGCAGTATTTT.

V and J are TRBV6-5 and TRBJ1-2; D is possibly TRBD1 (5 bases). Per the germline V gene, CDR1 is MNHEY and CDR2 is SVGAGI. CDR3 size: 13 residues. The germline V and J ends were trimmed by 5 bases and 8 bases, with 15 bases remaining between them. As DNA, the CDR3 is TGTGCCAGCAGTCCACTCGGAGGGACCGGCTACACCTTC. Encoded protein: CASSPLGGTGYTF.

The V gene is TRBV19, the J gene TRBJ1-2; 8 bases align to TRBD1. This CDR3 has 16 amino acids. Per the germline V gene, CDR1 is LNHDA and CDR2 is SQIVND (reference sequence). Germline trimming cut 2 bases from V and 3 bases from J; bases unmatched to any gene: 8. As DNA, the CDR3 is TGTGCCAGTAGTATACTCCCAGGGGGCTACGACTATGGCTACACCTTC. It specifies CASSILPGGYDYGYTF. Combining the CDR3 with reference TRBV19 and TRBJ1-2 gives the whole variable domain DGGITQSPKYLFRKEGQNVTLSCEQNLNHDAMYWYRQDPGQGLRLIYYSQIVNDFQKGDIAEGYSVSREKKESFPLTVTSAQKNPTAFYLCASSILPGGYDYGYTFGSGTRLTVV.

V gene TRBV7-2 combines with J gene TRBJ1-2; possibly TRBD1 for D (5 bases). Trimming removed 6 bases from V and 6 bases from J, with 17 bases in between. Germline values: CDR1 SGHTA, CDR2 FQGNSA. The CDR3 contains 14 residues. The chain's CDR3 is CASSSLQGRNGYTF. The CDR3 DNA is TGTGCCAGCAGTTCACTGCAGGGACGCAATGGCTACACCTTC.